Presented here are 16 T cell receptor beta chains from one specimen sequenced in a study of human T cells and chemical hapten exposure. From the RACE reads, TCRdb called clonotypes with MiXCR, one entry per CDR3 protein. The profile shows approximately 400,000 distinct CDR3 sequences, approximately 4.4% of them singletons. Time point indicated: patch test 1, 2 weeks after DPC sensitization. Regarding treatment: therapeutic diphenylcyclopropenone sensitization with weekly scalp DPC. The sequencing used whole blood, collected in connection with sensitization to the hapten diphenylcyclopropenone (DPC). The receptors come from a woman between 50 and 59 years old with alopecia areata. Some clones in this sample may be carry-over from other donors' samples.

This CDR3 reads CASSRDSLQSSYNSPLHF. CDR3 nucleotide sequence: TGTGCCAGCAGTCGGGACAGCCTCCAGAGCTCCTATAATTCACCCCTCCACTTT. The chain uses TRBV27 and TRBJ1-6; 7 bases align to TRBD1. This CDR3 has 18 residues. Germline V CDR1 and CDR2: MNHEY, SMNVEV (reference sequence). The junction had 10 bases not matched to a gene; V was cut back by 5 bases and J by 0 bases.

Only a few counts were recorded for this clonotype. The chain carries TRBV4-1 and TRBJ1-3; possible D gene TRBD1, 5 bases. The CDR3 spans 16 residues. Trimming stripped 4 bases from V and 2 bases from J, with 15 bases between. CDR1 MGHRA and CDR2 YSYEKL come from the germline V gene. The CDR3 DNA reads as TGCGCCAGCAGCCCCCCCGGGGCAGGGACTGGAAACACCATATATTTT. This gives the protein CASSPPGAGTGNTIYF.

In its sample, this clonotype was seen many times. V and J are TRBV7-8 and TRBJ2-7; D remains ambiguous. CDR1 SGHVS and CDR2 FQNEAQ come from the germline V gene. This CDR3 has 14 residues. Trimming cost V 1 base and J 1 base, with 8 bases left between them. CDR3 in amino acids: CASSLGHRSYEQYF. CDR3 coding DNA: TGTGCCAGCAGCTTAGGTCACCGATCCTACGAGCAGTACTTC.

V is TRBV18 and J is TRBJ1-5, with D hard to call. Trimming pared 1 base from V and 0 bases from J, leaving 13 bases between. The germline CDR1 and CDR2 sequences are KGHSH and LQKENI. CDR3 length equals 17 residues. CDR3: CASSPRPGEYSNQPQHF. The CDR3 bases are TGTGCCAGCTCACCACGTCCAGGAGAGTATAGCAATCAGCCCCAGCATTTT.

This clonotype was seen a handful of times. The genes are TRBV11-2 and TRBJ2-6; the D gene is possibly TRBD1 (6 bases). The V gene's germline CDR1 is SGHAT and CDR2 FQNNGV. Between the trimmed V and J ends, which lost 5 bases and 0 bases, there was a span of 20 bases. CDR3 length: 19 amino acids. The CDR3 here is CASSPLQQGRSSGANVLTF. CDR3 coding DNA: TGTGCCAGCAGCCCTCTCCAACAGGGACGAAGCTCTGGGGCCAACGTCCTGACTTTC.

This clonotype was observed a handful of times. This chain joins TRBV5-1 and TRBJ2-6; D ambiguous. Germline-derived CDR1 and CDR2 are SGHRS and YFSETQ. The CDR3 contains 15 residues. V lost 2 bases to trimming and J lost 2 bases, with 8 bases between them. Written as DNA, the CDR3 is TGCGCCAGCAGCTTTGGGGTTGCTGGGGCCAACGTCCTGACTTTC. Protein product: CASSFGVAGANVLTF.

The DNA of the CDR3 is TGTGCCAGCAGCAGAAACCTTTATCGGACAGGATATTCCTACGAGCAGTACTTC. Translated: CASSRNLYRTGYSYEQYF. V and J are TRBV6-1 and TRBJ2-7; 7 bases agree with TRBD1. CDR1 is MNHNS, CDR2 SASEGT, per germline. V was pared by 6 bases and J by 1 base, with 18 bases of the junction left unmatched. The CDR3 has 18 amino acids.

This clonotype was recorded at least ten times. CDR3 nucleotides: TGTGCCAGCAGCTTGGGCCAGAGCGGCAATGAAAAACTGTTTTTT. Encoded protein: CASSLGQSGNEKLFF. V is TRBV7-6 and J is TRBJ1-4; D is unclear. V lost 3 bases and J lost 5, with 13 bases in between. CDR3 length: 15 residues. Germline CDR1 and CDR2: SGHVS and FNYEAQ.

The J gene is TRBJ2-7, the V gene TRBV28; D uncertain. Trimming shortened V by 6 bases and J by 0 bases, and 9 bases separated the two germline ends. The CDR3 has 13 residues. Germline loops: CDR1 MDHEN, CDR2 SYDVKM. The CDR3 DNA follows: TGTGCCAGCAGACGGCCGAGCTCCTACGAGCAGTACTTC. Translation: CASRRPSSYEQYF.

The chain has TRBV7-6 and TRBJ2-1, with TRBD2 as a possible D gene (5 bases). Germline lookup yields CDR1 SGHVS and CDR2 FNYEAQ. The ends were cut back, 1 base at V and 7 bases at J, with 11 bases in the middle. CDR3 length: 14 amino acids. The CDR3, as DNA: TGTGCCAGCAGCTTAGGGTTCAGAGGGAATGAGCAGTTCTTC. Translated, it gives CASSLGFRGNEQFF.

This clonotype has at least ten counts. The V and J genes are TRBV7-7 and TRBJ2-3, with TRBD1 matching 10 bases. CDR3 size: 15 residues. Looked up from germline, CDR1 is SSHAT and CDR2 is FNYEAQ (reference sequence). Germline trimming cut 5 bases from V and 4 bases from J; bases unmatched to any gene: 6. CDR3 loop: CASSKLGQGSDTQYF. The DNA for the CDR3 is TGTGCCAGCAGCAAGCTGGGACAGGGGTCAGATACGCAGTATTTT. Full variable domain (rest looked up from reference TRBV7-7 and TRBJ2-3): GAGVSQSPRYKVTKRGQDVTLRCDPISSHATLYWYQQALGQGPEFLTYFNYEAQPDKSGLPSDRFSAERPEGSISTLTIQRTEQRDSAMYRCASSKLGQGSDTQYFGPGTRLTVL.

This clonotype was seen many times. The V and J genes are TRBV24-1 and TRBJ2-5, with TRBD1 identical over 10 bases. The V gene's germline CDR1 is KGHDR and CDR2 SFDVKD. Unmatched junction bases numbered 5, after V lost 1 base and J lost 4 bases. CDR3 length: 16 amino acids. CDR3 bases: TGTGCCACCAGTGATTTCCCTGACAGGGGGCTAGAGACCCAGTACTTC. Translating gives CATSDFPDRGLETQYF.

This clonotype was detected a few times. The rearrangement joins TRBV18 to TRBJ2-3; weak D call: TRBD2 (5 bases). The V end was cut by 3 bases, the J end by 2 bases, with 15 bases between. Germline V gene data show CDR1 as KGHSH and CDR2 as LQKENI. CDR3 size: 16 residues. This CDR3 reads CASSPLRASNTDTQYF. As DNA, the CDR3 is TGTGCCAGCTCACCCTTGAGGGCCTCCAACACAGATACGCAGTATTTT.

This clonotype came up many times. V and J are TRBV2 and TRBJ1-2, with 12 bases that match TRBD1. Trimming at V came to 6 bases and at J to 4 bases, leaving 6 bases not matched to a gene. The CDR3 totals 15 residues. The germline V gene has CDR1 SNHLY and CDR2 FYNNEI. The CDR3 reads CASRSGQGAGYGYTF. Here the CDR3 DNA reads TGTGCCAGCAGGTCGGGACAGGGGGCCGGCTATGGCTACACCTTC. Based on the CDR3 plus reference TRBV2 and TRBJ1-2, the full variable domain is EPEVTQTPSHQVTQMGQEVILRCVPISNHLYFYWYRQILGQKVEFLVSFYNNEISEKSEIFDDQFSVERPDGSNFTLKIRSTKLEDSAMYFCASRSGQGAGYGYTFGSGTRLTVV.

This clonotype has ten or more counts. This CDR3 reads CASSFRPGLGDEQYF. The DNA of the CDR3 is TGCGCCAGCAGCTTCCGGCCGGGACTAGGGGACGAGCAGTACTTC. V gene TRBV4-1 combines with J gene TRBJ2-7, with 8 bases matching TRBD2. The CDR3 covers 15 residues. V shed 5 bases and J 5 bases; nucleotides not matched to a gene: 11. The germline V gene encodes CDR1 MGHRA and CDR2 YSYEKL.

The CDR3 region has the DNA TGTGCCAGCAGCGGCTGGGGTCTGGGGTCAGAGACCCAGTACTTC. It encodes CASSGWGLGSETQYF. The gene calls are TRBV7-2 and TRBJ2-5; unclear D gene. The CDR3 totals 15 residues. V lost 5 bases and J lost 4, with 17 bases in between. Germline CDR1 and CDR2: SGHTA and FQGNSA.